Following are 16 T cell receptor beta chains from one sample sequenced in a study of Graves' ophthalmopathy and Graves' hyperthyroidism. As the template, RNA transcripts were used to amplify TCR beta CDR3 regions. RT-PCR with HTBI primers came first, then second-round multiplex PCR. Using its own MiXCR run on the multiplex PCR reads, TCRdb lists one record per CDR3 protein. The data hold about 210,000 distinct CDR3 sequences, with 25% to 35% observed a single time. Sequences were obtained from peripheral blood. The receptors come from a man aged 45-60 years with Graves' ophthalmopathy.

This clonotype showed up just a few times. J is TRBJ1-1 and V is TRBV6-5; 7 bases are shared with TRBD1. Germline V gene data show CDR1 as MNHEY and CDR2 as SVGAGI. There are 14 residues in the CDR3. Unmatched junction bases numbered 6, after V lost 0 bases and J lost 8 bases. The CDR3 is CASSYSTGRGEAFF. For the CDR3, the DNA is TGTGCCAGCAGTTACTCGACAGGGCGCGGGGAAGCTTTCTTT.

This clonotype was observed many times. This chain joins TRBV6-1 and TRBJ1-5; maybe TRBD1 (6 bases). The CDR3 contains 16 residues. The germline V and J ends were trimmed by 3 bases and 6 bases, with 18 bases remaining between them. The germline CDR1 and CDR2 sequences are MNHNS and SASEGT. The CDR3 nucleotides read TGTGCCAGCAGTGAGCCTGTCGGCGGGGGCAGTCAGCCCCAGCATTTT. Its translation is CASSEPVGGGSQPQHF.

This clonotype was detected ten times or more. This chain uses TRBV27 with TRBJ2-2; D is undetermined. This CDR3 has 13 residues. Looked up from germline, CDR1 is MNHEY and CDR2 is SMNVEV (reference sequence). V was clipped by 6 bases and J by 3 bases, with 8 bases between them. CDR3 sequence reads: CASSEWDTGELFF. The CDR3 nucleotides are TGTGCCAGCAGCGAGTGGGACACCGGGGAGCTGTTTTTT.

In this sample, this clonotype turned up many times. This sequence joins TRBV3-1 and TRBJ2-5; 8 nucleotides agree with TRBD2. V gave up 7 bases and J gave up 3 bases; unmatched junction bases: 10. The CDR3 runs 15 residues. In germline, CDR1 is LGHDT, CDR2 YNNKEL (reference sequence). The CDR3 is CASNEIRAGEETQYF. The CDR3 bases are TGTGCCAGCAACGAGATTAGAGCGGGAGAAGAGACCCAGTACTTC.

The gene calls are TRBV12-3 or TRBV12-4 and TRBJ2-2; D unresolved. The CDR3 extends over 14 amino acids. V lost 3 bases, J lost 5 bases, and 10 bases lay in between. Here the CDR3 reads CASSFSLATGELFF. The CDR3 nucleotides read TGTGCCAGCAGTTTCTCATTAGCAACCGGGGAGCTGTTTTTT.

This clonotype was seen at least ten times. The genes are TRBV6-1 and TRBJ2-1; 7 nucleotides align to TRBD1. Trimming took 6 bases from V and 3 from J; bases not matched to a gene: 5. CDR1 and CDR2 (germline): MNHNS, SASEGT. There are 14 residues in the CDR3. DNA of the CDR3: TGTGCCAGCAGCTCCGGGACAGACTACAATGAGCAGTTCTTC. It is translated as CASSSGTDYNEQFF.

The rearrangement uses TRBV6-5 and TRBJ2-7; weak D call: TRBD1 (7 bases). Germline V gene lookup returns CDR1 MNHEY and CDR2 SVGAGI. The CDR3 runs 16 residues. Between the trimmed V and J ends, which lost 4 bases and 2 bases, there was a span of 18 bases. This chain's CDR3 is CASSSHGGGRPYEQYF. CDR3 nucleotide sequence: TGTGCCAGCAGTTCGCATGGAGGGGGCCGCCCCTACGAGCAGTACTTC.

The chain has TRBV7-3 and TRBJ2-2, with 9 bases that match TRBD1. The germline CDR1 and CDR2 sequences are SGHTA and FQGTGA. This CDR3 is 14 amino acids long. V shed 9 bases, J shed 4 bases, and the junction held 6 bases outside the gene matches. The CDR3, as DNA: TGTGCCAGAGGGGACAGGGTGCCCACCGGGGAGCTGTTTTTT. Translation gives CARGDRVPTGELFF. Complete variable domain (other parts from reference TRBV7-3 and TRBJ2-2): GAGVSQTPSNKVTEKGKYVELRCDPISGHTALYWYRQSLGQGPEFLIYFQGTGAADDSGLPNDRFFAVRPEGSVSTLKIQRTERGDSAVYLCARGDRVPTGELFFGEGSRLTVL.

This clonotype was seen repeatedly, ten times or more. The genes are TRBV5-1 and TRBJ2-4, with no clear D. The ends were cut back, 0 bases at V and 6 bases at J, with 16 bases in the middle. This CDR3 spans 16 amino acids. In germline, CDR1 is SGHRS, CDR2 YFSETQ. CDR3 DNA: TGCGCCAGCAGCTTGGCTGATGGACCTTGGGGAAACATTCAGTACTTC. It encodes CASSLADGPWGNIQYF.

This clonotype was seen more than once but under ten times. This rearrangement joins TRBV6-1 to TRBJ2-7, with 7 nucleotides matching TRBD1. Germline lookup yields CDR1 MNHNS and CDR2 SASEGT. V was pared by 5 bases and J by 5 bases, with 9 bases of the junction left unmatched. The CDR3 is made up of 14 amino acids. CDR3 bases: TGTGCCAGCAGTATTTCGGGACAGCTAAACGAGCAGTACTTC. It is translated as CASSISGQLNEQYF.

This clonotype was counted at least ten times. The chain recombines TRBV6-1 with TRBJ2-6; perhaps TRBD1 as D (6 bases). V was shortened by 5 bases and J by 4 bases, with 12 bases between the two germline ends. Per the germline V gene, CDR1 is MNHNS and CDR2 is SASEGT. The CDR3 sequence is 15 residues long. The CDR3, as DNA: TGTGCCAGCAGTAAAACAGGGATAGGGGCCAACGTCCTGACTTTC. As protein: CASSKTGIGANVLTF.

The V call is TRBV6-5, the J call TRBJ2-7; 8 nucleotides match TRBD2. The germline gives CDR1 MNHEY, CDR2 SVGAGI. The V and J ends lost 4 bases and 3 bases, in that order; junction bases with no gene match: 11. The CDR3 is made up of 16 amino acids. DNA of the CDR3: TGTGCCAGCAGTTCCTCCGGGAGGGACGGAGGCTACGAGCAGTACTTC. Amino acid sequence: CASSSSGRDGGYEQYF.

This sequence joins TRBV6-1 and TRBJ1-1; 8 bases line up with TRBD1. This CDR3 spans 13 amino acids. The V and J ends lost 6 bases and 3 bases, in that order; junction bases with no gene match: 3. Germline V gives CDR1 MNHNS, CDR2 SASEGT. This CDR3 is CASRGQDYTEAFF. In nucleotides, the CDR3 is TGTGCCAGCAGGGGACAGGACTACACTGAAGCTTTCTTT.

The chain employs TRBV29-1 and TRBJ1-2, with D unclear. Germline lookup yields CDR1 SQVTM and CDR2 ANQGSEA. The CDR3 is 9 residues long. V lost 6 bases to trimming and J lost 5 bases, with 4 bases between them. CDR3 in amino acids: CSVGYGYTF. The CDR3 nucleotides are TGCAGCGTAGGATATGGCTACACCTTC.

This clonotype was detected many times. The chain carries TRBV30 and TRBJ2-2; TRBD1 matches 7 bases. The CDR3 runs to 16 residues. V dropped 0 bases and J dropped 1; count of bases not matched to a gene: 5. Germline-derived CDR1 and CDR2 are GTSNPN and SVGIG (reference sequence). CDR3 amino acids: CAWSVDRDRNTGELFF. The DNA for the CDR3 is TGTGCCTGGAGTGTAGACCGGGACAGGAACACCGGGGAGCTGTTTTTT.

This clonotype was counted many times. This chain links TRBV4-1 with TRBJ2-7; possible D gene TRBD2, 5 bases. CDR1 and CDR2 (germline): MGHRA, YSYEKL. CDR3 length: 14 amino acids. The V end was cut by 4 bases, the J end by 6 bases, with 16 bases between. The CDR3 bases are TGCGCCAGCAGCCGCGGGTCCCCGGCGGGCGAGCAGTACTTC. Translating it yields CASSRGSPAGEQYF.